This is a list of T cell receptor beta chains from one sample in a study of CD8+ T cells in alopecia areata. Profiled with immunoSEQ multiplex PCR; TCRdb holds only in-frame clones, not every one. Of some 180,000 clones in the sample, roughly 60% were seen once. The sequences come from CD4+ T cells sorted from blood, collected at week 0. The origin of the receptors is a human donor with alopecia areata. CDR3s include the opening cysteine and the closing phenylalanine or tryptophan. Fields, in order: CDR3 DNA, CDR3 protein, clone size, J gene, V gene, CDR3 length, D gene. A D gene is named only where the DNA matches it firmly. Clone sizes are given selectively: once, few, many, or a class where the clone is expanded.

CDR3nt: TGTGCCAGCAGCCCCGACAGGGGTCGGATGAACACTGAAGCTTTCTTT
CDR3aa: CASSPDRGRMNTEAFF
abundance: once
j_gene: TRBJ1-1
v_gene: TRBV13
len: 16
d_gene: TRBD1

CDR3nt: TGTGCCAGCAGCCTACGGACGGATGGCTACACCTTC
CDR3aa: CASSLRTDGYTF
abundance: NA
j_gene: TRBJ1-2
v_gene: TRBV11-2
len: 12
d_gene: NA

CDR3nt: TGTGCCTGGAGTGTTATGGGGGGCTCTGGAAACACCATATATTTT
CDR3aa: CAWSVMGGSGNTIYF
abundance: NA
j_gene: TRBJ1-3
v_gene: TRBV30
len: 15
d_gene: NA

CDR3nt: TGCAGTGCTATTGTGAGGGATGAGCAGTTCTTC
CDR3aa: CSAIVRDEQFF
abundance: NA
j_gene: TRBJ2-1
v_gene: TRBV20-1
len: 11
d_gene: NA

CDR3nt: TGTGCCTGGAGCGGGGGACTAGCGGGGACCTTGACCCAGTACTTC
CDR3aa: CAWSGGLAGTLTQYF
abundance: few
j_gene: TRBJ2-5
v_gene: TRBV30
len: 15
d_gene: TRBD2

CDR3nt: TGCAGCGTTACGTGGAGGAGTAGCTACACCTTC
CDR3aa: CSVTWRSSYTF
abundance: NA
j_gene: TRBJ1-2
v_gene: TRBV29-1
len: 11
d_gene: NA

CDR3nt: TGCAGCATAGAGCGGGGGATGAATGAGCAGTTCTTC
CDR3aa: CSIERGMNEQFF
abundance: NA
j_gene: TRBJ2-1
v_gene: TRBV29-1
len: 12
d_gene: TRBD2

CDR3nt: TGTGCCAGCAGACAGGGCACATACAATGAGCAGTTCTTC
CDR3aa: CASRQGTYNEQFF
abundance: few
j_gene: TRBJ2-1
v_gene: TRBV28
len: 13
d_gene: NA

CDR3nt: TGTGCCAGCAGTTATTCGGACAGGGGACGGGGCTACACCTTC
CDR3aa: CASSYSDRGRGYTF
abundance: NA
j_gene: TRBJ1-2
v_gene: TRBV6-5
len: 14
d_gene: TRBD1

CDR3nt: TGTGCCAGCAGTTTATCGGGCGCACGTGGGGCCAACGTCCTGACTTTC
CDR3aa: CASSLSGARGANVLTF
abundance: NA
j_gene: TRBJ2-6
v_gene: TRBV27
len: 16
d_gene: NA

CDR3nt: TGTGCCTCCGGGACAGGGAATTCACCCCTCCACTTT
CDR3aa: CASGTGNSPLHF
abundance: NA
j_gene: TRBJ1-6
v_gene: TRBV7-2
len: 12
d_gene: TRBD1

CDR3nt: TGTGCCAGCAGCTCTATAACTAGCCCTCTCTTCTTC
CDR3aa: CASSSITSPLFF
abundance: NA
j_gene: TRBJ2-1
v_gene: TRBV7-2
len: 12
d_gene: NA

CDR3nt: TGTGCCAGCAGTGTGGGGGGCCAGGGCACAGATACGCAGTATTTT
CDR3aa: CASSVGGQGTDTQYF
abundance: NA
j_gene: TRBJ2-3
v_gene: TRBV5-4
len: 15
d_gene: NA

CDR3nt: TGTGCCAGCAGTGGGGCGGGCACGCCAGATACGCAGTATTTT
CDR3aa: CASSGAGTPDTQYF
abundance: NA
j_gene: TRBJ2-3
v_gene: TRBV2
len: 14
d_gene: NA

CDR3nt: TGTGCCTGCTCCCCAGGGGGGCGTCGAGAGACCCAGTACTTC
CDR3aa: CACSPGGRRETQYF
abundance: NA
j_gene: TRBJ2-5
v_gene: TRBV30
len: 14
d_gene: NA

CDR3nt: TGCGCCAGCCGACCTGGGGCTGACAATGAGCAGTTCTTC
CDR3aa: CASRPGADNEQFF
abundance: NA
j_gene: TRBJ2-1
v_gene: TRBV5-1
len: 13
d_gene: NA

CDR3nt: TGCAGCGTTTTTTGGGGGAGTCTCCCTGAGCAGTTCTTC
CDR3aa: CSVFWGSLPEQFF
abundance: few
j_gene: TRBJ2-1
v_gene: TRBV29-1
len: 13
d_gene: NA

CDR3nt: TGCGCCAGCAGCCAGAGCACCGGGATGGAGACCCAGTACTTC
CDR3aa: CASSQSTGMETQYF
abundance: NA
j_gene: TRBJ2-5
v_gene: TRBV4-3
len: 14
d_gene: NA

CDR3nt: TGTGCCAGCAGTGCAAGTCAGGCCGATTCACCCCTCCACTTT
CDR3aa: CASSASQADSPLHF
abundance: NA
j_gene: TRBJ1-6
v_gene: TRBV2
len: 14
d_gene: NA

CDR3nt: TGTGCCAGCAGCTTACGGGACACTAAGGAAAAACTGTTTTTT
CDR3aa: CASSLRDTKEKLFF
abundance: once
j_gene: TRBJ1-4
v_gene: TRBV7-8
len: 14
d_gene: NA

CDR3nt: TGTGCCAGCAGTGTCGACTTACGTGGGGAGCTGTTTTTT
CDR3aa: CASSVDLRGELFF
abundance: NA
j_gene: TRBJ2-2
v_gene: TRBV25-1
len: 13
d_gene: NA

CDR3nt: TGTGCCAGCACCATGGCGGGCGGCAGCAACTATGGCTACACCTTC
CDR3aa: CASTMAGGSNYGYTF
abundance: NA
j_gene: TRBJ1-2
v_gene: TRBV13
len: 15
d_gene: NA

CDR3nt: TGTGCCAGCAGATACCTAGCGGGGGGAGATACGCAGTATTTT
CDR3aa: CASRYLAGGDTQYF
abundance: few
j_gene: TRBJ2-3
v_gene: TRBV6-5
len: 14
d_gene: TRBD2

CDR3nt: TGTGCCAGCAGTTGGATCGACCCCTCTGGGGCCAACGTCCTGACTTTC
CDR3aa: CASSWIDPSGANVLTF
abundance: NA
j_gene: TRBJ2-6
v_gene: TRBV28
len: 16
d_gene: NA

CDR3nt: TGCGCCAGCACCCTCGATGTTGGAGATACGCAGTATTTT
CDR3aa: CASTLDVGDTQYF
abundance: NA
j_gene: TRBJ2-3
v_gene: TRBV4-1
len: 13
d_gene: NA

CDR3nt: TGCGCCAGCAGCTTGTCCTTATCGGGGGGGAACAATGAGCAGTTCTTC
CDR3aa: CASSLSLSGGNNEQFF
abundance: NA
j_gene: TRBJ2-1
v_gene: TRBV5-1
len: 16
d_gene: TRBD2

CDR3nt: TGTGCCAGCAGCCAGGCAAGGGTAGAAGCTTTCTTT
CDR3aa: CASSQARVEAFF
abundance: few
j_gene: TRBJ1-1
v_gene: TRBV14
len: 12
d_gene: NA

CDR3nt: TGTGCCAGCAGCTCCTATGCTAACAATGAGCAGTTCTTC
CDR3aa: CASSSYANNEQFF
abundance: once
j_gene: TRBJ2-1
v_gene: TRBV11-3
len: 13
d_gene: NA

CDR3nt: TGCAGCGTTGATGTGACTAGAAGATCCAATGAGCAGTTCTTC
CDR3aa: CSVDVTRRSNEQFF
abundance: NA
j_gene: TRBJ2-1
v_gene: TRBV29-1
len: 14
d_gene: NA

CDR3nt: TGCAGCGTTCTGTACAGGCTGGGGACTGAAGCTTTCTTT
CDR3aa: CSVLYRLGTEAFF
abundance: NA
j_gene: TRBJ1-1
v_gene: TRBV29-1
len: 13
d_gene: NA

CDR3nt: TGCAGCGTGGGGCGACAGGCGAGCTACGAGCAGTACTTC
CDR3aa: CSVGRQASYEQYF
abundance: once
j_gene: TRBJ2-7
v_gene: TRBV29-1
len: 13
d_gene: NA

CDR3nt: TGCAGCGTTGAAGATACCGGGGTTGACGAGACCCAGTACTTC
CDR3aa: CSVEDTGVDETQYF
abundance: NA
j_gene: TRBJ2-5
v_gene: TRBV29-1
len: 14
d_gene: NA

CDR3nt: TGCAGCGTTGAAACAGAGGGGTTCAAAGCTTTCTTT
CDR3aa: CSVETEGFKAFF
abundance: NA
j_gene: TRBJ1-1
v_gene: TRBV29-1
len: 12
d_gene: NA

CDR3nt: TGTGCCACCAGCAGAGGCAGTAATTCACCCCTCCACTTT
CDR3aa: CATSRGSNSPLHF
abundance: NA
j_gene: TRBJ1-6
v_gene: TRBV15
len: 13
d_gene: NA

CDR3nt: TGTGCCAGTAGTAGAACGGACCAGGGTAACTATGGCTACACCTTC
CDR3aa: CASSRTDQGNYGYTF
abundance: NA
j_gene: TRBJ1-2
v_gene: TRBV19
len: 15
d_gene: NA

CDR3nt: TGTGCCAGCAGCTTAGAGGTTAGCGGTTACGAGCAGTACTTC
CDR3aa: CASSLEVSGYEQYF
abundance: few
j_gene: TRBJ2-7
v_gene: TRBV7-9
len: 14
d_gene: NA

CDR3nt: TGCGCCAGCAGTCCGGGTCGTAATTGCCCTGTAGGGGAGCTGTTTTTT
CDR3aa: CASSPGRNCPVGELFF
abundance: NA
j_gene: TRBJ2-2
v_gene: TRBV23-1
len: 16
d_gene: NA

CDR3nt: TGTGCCAGTAGTACCGGGACAGGCGGAGAAAAACTGTTTTTT
CDR3aa: CASSTGTGGEKLFF
abundance: NA
j_gene: TRBJ1-4
v_gene: TRBV19
len: 14
d_gene: TRBD1

CDR3nt: TGCAGCGTCTCTGGACTAGACACAGATACGCAGTATTTT
CDR3aa: CSVSGLDTDTQYF
abundance: NA
j_gene: TRBJ2-3
v_gene: TRBV29-1
len: 13
d_gene: TRBD2

CDR3nt: TGCAGCGTTGGTTATAGCAATCAGCCCCAGCATTTT
CDR3aa: CSVGYSNQPQHF
abundance: NA
j_gene: TRBJ1-5
v_gene: TRBV29-1
len: 12
d_gene: NA

CDR3nt: TGTGCCAGCAACCCCGCCGGGGGGACAGATACGCAGTATTTT
CDR3aa: CASNPAGGTDTQYF
abundance: few
j_gene: TRBJ2-3
v_gene: TRBV7-2
len: 14
d_gene: TRBD2

CDR3nt: TGTGCCAGCAGCGTCGGGGGGACCTACGAGCAGTACTTC
CDR3aa: CASSVGGTYEQYF
abundance: once
j_gene: TRBJ2-7
v_gene: TRBV9
len: 13
d_gene: TRBD2

CDR3nt: TGTGCCAGCAGTGACCCTGGAGAGACCCAGTACTTC
CDR3aa: CASSDPGETQYF
abundance: NA
j_gene: TRBJ2-5
v_gene: TRBV7-8
len: 12
d_gene: NA

CDR3nt: TGTGCCAGCAGCGTGGGGGAAGGGATTGGCAATCAGCCCCAGCATTTT
CDR3aa: CASSVGEGIGNQPQHF
abundance: NA
j_gene: TRBJ1-5
v_gene: TRBV9
len: 16
d_gene: NA

CDR3nt: TGTGCCAGCAGTTTGGGGGCAGGATTGAACACTGAAGCTTTCTTT
CDR3aa: CASSLGAGLNTEAFF
abundance: once
j_gene: TRBJ1-1
v_gene: TRBV27
len: 15
d_gene: NA

CDR3nt: TGTGCCAGTTCGGGTACAAGGGGGGAGACCCAGTACTTC
CDR3aa: CASSGTRGETQYF
abundance: NA
j_gene: TRBJ2-5
v_gene: TRBV19
len: 13
d_gene: NA

CDR3nt: TGCGCCAGCAGGGCAGGAGGGGAGACCCAGTACTTC
CDR3aa: CASRAGGETQYF
abundance: NA
j_gene: TRBJ2-5
v_gene: TRBV10-2
len: 12
d_gene: NA

CDR3nt: TGTGCCAGCAGCTCAGGGAGGACCCAGTACTTC
CDR3aa: CASSSGRTQYF
abundance: NA
j_gene: TRBJ2-5
v_gene: TRBV11-2
len: 11
d_gene: NA

CDR3nt: TGTGCCTGGAGTGGACAGTATAGCAATCAGCCCCAGCATTTT
CDR3aa: CAWSGQYSNQPQHF
abundance: NA
j_gene: TRBJ1-5
v_gene: TRBV30
len: 14
d_gene: NA

CDR3nt: TGCAGCGTCTCCCCGCGTGACTCTGGGGCCAACGTCCTGACTTTC
CDR3aa: CSVSPRDSGANVLTF
abundance: NA
j_gene: TRBJ2-6
v_gene: TRBV29-1
len: 15
d_gene: NA

CDR3nt: TGCAGCGTTGAAGGGGGCTACACCTTC
CDR3aa: CSVEGGYTF
abundance: NA
j_gene: TRBJ1-2
v_gene: TRBV29-1
len: 9
d_gene: NA

CDR3nt: TGTGCCAGCAGTGAAGACAGCAATAGCAATCAGCCCCAGCATTTT
CDR3aa: CASSEDSNSNQPQHF
abundance: NA
j_gene: TRBJ1-5
v_gene: TRBV6-1
len: 15
d_gene: NA

CDR3nt: TGTGCCTGGAGTTCGGGACAGGAGTGGGTCGAGCAGTACTTC
CDR3aa: CAWSSGQEWVEQYF
abundance: NA
j_gene: TRBJ2-7
v_gene: TRBV30
len: 14
d_gene: TRBD1

CDR3nt: TGCAGCGTTGAACCCGGCCGGGGAGGGACCTACGAGCAGTACTTC
CDR3aa: CSVEPGRGGTYEQYF
abundance: NA
j_gene: TRBJ2-7
v_gene: TRBV29-1
len: 15
d_gene: TRBD2

CDR3nt: TGTGCCAGCAGCGTAGCGGGCAGCCTGAACACTGAAGCTTTCTTT
CDR3aa: CASSVAGSLNTEAFF
abundance: many
j_gene: TRBJ1-1
v_gene: TRBV9
len: 15
d_gene: NA

CDR3nt: TGTGCCAGCAGTCTGGGGGGGAGTCCCACTGGCTACACCTTC
CDR3aa: CASSLGGSPTGYTF
abundance: NA
j_gene: TRBJ1-2
v_gene: TRBV2
len: 14
d_gene: NA

CDR3nt: TGTGCCAGCAGCCACGGGGATACGCAGTATTTT
CDR3aa: CASSHGDTQYF
abundance: few
j_gene: TRBJ2-3
v_gene: TRBV5-6
len: 11
d_gene: NA

CDR3nt: TGTGCCAGCAGGAAAGATTCACCCCTCCACTTT
CDR3aa: CASRKDSPLHF
abundance: NA
j_gene: TRBJ1-6
v_gene: TRBV2
len: 11
d_gene: NA